Here is one T cell receptor (beta chain) with its context. This entry is derived from a study of shared clonotypes between healthy human individuals. The CDR3 is made up of 14 amino acids. The germline V and J ends were trimmed by 5 bases and 3 bases, with 14 bases remaining between them. Germline CDR1 SGHVS, CDR2 FQNEAQ. In the naive CD8 group, cells lacked CD45RO and were positively selected for CCR7, so terminally differentiated effector memory CD45RA+ cells were left out. Among the donors, all were Caucasian adults who lived in Nashville, Tennessee. The assay was immunoSEQ multiplex PCR, and TCRdb's table has in-frame clones only and misses some. The table has approximately 810,000 clones, almost 95% seen once; the top ten hold around 24%.

The chain has TRBV7-8 and TRBJ2-7, with a weak D call TRBD1 (6 bases). Sequenced sample: naive CD8+ T cells sorted from blood. The receptor's source is a man aged 30 to 39 in good health. The DNA of the CDR3 is TGTGCCAGCAGCACCAGGACAGTGATCTACGAGCAGTACTTC. It specifies CASSTRTVIYEQYF.